These 26 T cell receptor beta chains originate from one sample sequenced in a study of shared clonotypes between healthy human individuals. Data came from immunoSEQ multiplex PCR; TCRdb stores just in-frame clones and leaves some out. The sample records approximately 980,000 clones, more than 75% being singletons. What was sequenced was memory CD4+ T cells sorted from blood. Sample subset: CD45RA-negative fraction. These receptors all come from a man aged 18 to 30 in good health.

V is TRBV28 and J is TRBJ1-1, with D unclear. V lost 4 bases and J 0 bases, leaving 9 bases between the germline ends. This CDR3 spans 14 amino acids. Germline assignment: CDR1 MDHEN and CDR2 SYDVKM. The CDR3 here is CASSSLPMNTEAFF. The CDR3, as DNA: TGTGCCAGCAGTTCCCTACCGATGAACACTGAAGCTTTCTTT.

The rearrangement links TRBV28 to TRBJ2-7; the D gene could be TRBD1 or TRBD2 (5 bases each). V lost 7 bases and J lost 9, with 22 bases in between. Looked up from germline, CDR1 is MDHEN and CDR2 is SYDVKM. The CDR3 extends over 14 amino acids. The CDR3 spells CASTPDPGTPRQYF. CDR3 sequence (DNA): TGTGCCAGCACCCCCGACCCGGGGACCCCGAGGCAGTACTTC. Combining the CDR3 with reference TRBV28 and TRBJ2-7 gives the whole variable domain DVKVTQSSRYLVKRTGEKVFLECVQDMDHENMFWYRQDPGLGLRLIYFSYDVKMKEKGDIPEGYSVSREKKERFSLILESASTNQTSMYLCASTPDPGTPRQYFGPGTRLTVT.

The J gene is TRBJ1-1, the V gene TRBV7-2; D ambiguous. Germline loops: CDR1 SGHTA, CDR2 FQGNSA. V was trimmed by 3 bases and J by 5 bases, leaving 7 bases between them. This CDR3 is 12 amino acids long. CDR3 sequence (DNA): TGTGCCAGCAGCTTTTGGAGGACTGAAGCTTTCTTT. This encodes CASSFWRTEAFF.

This chain links TRBV7-2 with TRBJ1-1; D is undetermined. Per germline, CDR1 SGHTA and CDR2 FQGNSA. The CDR3 sequence is 13 residues long. Trimming left V 1 base short and J 4 bases short, with 7 bases between. The CDR3 coding sequence is TGTGCCAGCAGCTTAGAAAAGAGCACTGAAGCTTTCTTT. Protein: CASSLEKSTEAFF.

The chain uses TRBV5-1 and TRBJ2-3, with a possible D match to TRBD2 (5 bases). The germline V gene has CDR1 SGHRS and CDR2 YFSETQ. V was pared by 2 bases and J by 4 bases, with 14 bases between. There are 15 residues in the CDR3. CDR3 region: CASSLGDLGADTQYF. In DNA, the CDR3 is TGCGCCAGCAGCTTAGGCGACCTCGGGGCAGATACGCAGTATTTT.

This clone was seen just once. The chain carries TRBV4-3 and TRBJ2-2; no clear D gene. Trimming removed 3 bases from V and 6 bases from J, with 11 bases in between. CDR3 length: 14 residues. CDR1 is LGHNA, CDR2 YSLEER, per germline. The CDR3, as DNA: TGCGCCAGCAGCCACCCCCTGTCCCCCGGGGAGCTGTTTTTT. It is translated as CASSHPLSPGELFF.

The rearrangement joins TRBV6-1 to TRBJ2-7; 8 bases are a match to TRBD2. With V trimmed by 6 bases and J by 0 bases, 7 bases remained unmatched. Germline CDR1 is MNHNS and CDR2 is SASEGT. CDR3 length equals 15 residues. CDR3 protein: CASRRGGRSSYEQYF. The CDR3 nucleotides are TGTGCCAGCAGGAGGGGCGGGAGGAGCTCCTACGAGCAGTACTTC.

V and J are TRBV28 and TRBJ1-4; weak D call: TRBD1 (5 bases). This CDR3 region has 15 residues. V lost 3 bases and J 7 bases, leaving 15 bases between the germline ends. The germline V gene has CDR1 MDHEN and CDR2 SYDVKM. The CDR3 region has the DNA TGTGCCAGCAGTTTTCGTACCCCGAGGGGTGAAAAACTGTTTTTT. It translates to CASSFRTPRGEKLFF.

V is TRBV2 and J is TRBJ2-4; 10 bases agree with TRBD2. The CDR3 runs 15 residues. Germline V CDR1 and CDR2: SNHLY, FYNNEI. V lost 3 bases and J lost 14; bases outside the gene matches: 13. The CDR3 loop is CASSDQLPGLAMKYF. The CDR3 DNA follows: TGTGCCAGCAGTGATCAGCTACCGGGACTAGCGATGAAGTACTTC.

The chain joins TRBV19 to TRBJ1-5, with TRBD1 matching over 7 bases. Germline-derived CDR1 and CDR2 are LNHDA and SQIVND (reference sequence). V trimming: 5 bases; J trimming: 3 bases; junction bases outside the gene matches: 19. The CDR3 loop spans 19 amino acids. The CDR3 bases are TGTGCCAGTAGTCCTAGGGGGCTTTGGGAATCGTCGAACAATCAGCCCCAGCATTTT. Its protein is CASSPRGLWESSNNQPQHF.

In this sample, this clone turned up a few times. The CDR3 nucleotides are TGTGCCAGCAGTGGAAAAAGGACAGTCTCTGGAAACACCATATATTTT. Translating it yields CASSGKRTVSGNTIYF. This chain uses TRBV7-9 with TRBJ1-3, with D possibly being TRBD1 (6 bases). Germline V lookup: CDR1 SEHNR, CDR2 FQNEAQ (reference sequence). CDR3 length: 16 residues. V was shortened by 6 bases and J by 0 bases, with 15 bases between the two germline ends.

This clone was seen just once. J is TRBJ2-3 and V is TRBV19, with a weak D call TRBD2 (6 bases). Germline V gene data show CDR1 as LNHDA and CDR2 as SQIVND (reference sequence). V was pared by 1 base and J by 2 bases, with 10 bases between. The CDR3 loop spans 15 amino acids. The CDR3 nucleotides are TGTGCCAGTAGTATAGGGGGGACTCCCACAGATACGCAGTATTTT. Protein product: CASSIGGTPTDTQYF.

This clone was recorded many times. The chain is built from TRBV30 and TRBJ1-5; D is uncertain. Germline V lookup: CDR1 GTSNPN, CDR2 SVGIG (reference sequence). This CDR3 region has 14 residues. The V end was cut by 0 bases, the J end by 3 bases, with 9 bases between. The CDR3 region is CAWSVPGSNQPQHF. The CDR3 DNA reads as TGTGCCTGGAGTGTACCCGGCTCCAATCAGCCCCAGCATTTT. The complete variable domain, with remaining parts taken from reference TRBV30 and TRBJ1-5, reads SQTIHQWPATLVQPVGSPLSLECTVEGTSNPNLYWYRQAAGRGLQLLFYSVGIGQISSEVPQNLSASRPQDRQFILSSKKLLLSDSGFYLCAWSVPGSNQPQHFGDGTRLSIL.

The V and J genes are TRBV5-1 and TRBJ2-3; unclear D gene. Germline-derived CDR1 and CDR2 are SGHRS and YFSETQ. V lost 4 bases to trimming and J lost 4 bases, with 10 bases between them. There are 13 residues in the CDR3. The CDR3 bases are TGCGCCAGCAGCGACCTACGAGCAGATACGCAGTATTTT. It encodes CASSDLRADTQYF.

The chain has TRBV18 and TRBJ1-5; D is ambiguous. Germline lookup yields CDR1 KGHSH and CDR2 LQKENI. Trimming shortened V by 3 bases and J by 8 bases, and 11 bases separated the two germline ends. The CDR3 sequence is 13 residues long. The CDR3 here is CASSPGVDEPQHF. In nucleotides, the CDR3 is TGTGCCAGCTCACCTGGAGTAGATGAGCCCCAGCATTTT.

This chain uses TRBV13 with TRBJ1-3; D might be TRBD1 (5 bases). Per germline, CDR1 PRHDT and CDR2 FYEKMQ (reference sequence). V lost 5 bases and J 2 bases, leaving 16 bases between the germline ends. The CDR3 runs to 16 residues. In nucleotides, the CDR3 is TGTGCCAGCAGCCCCGGGGGAACAGGCCCTGGAAACACCATATATTTT. This codes for CASSPGGTGPGNTIYF.

The chain is built from TRBV7-3 and TRBJ2-2, with a tentative D call TRBD1 (6 bases). Between the trimmed V and J ends, which lost 2 bases and 6 bases, there was a span of 13 bases. The CDR3 extends over 15 amino acids. Per germline, CDR1 SGHTA and CDR2 FQGTGA. The CDR3 DNA reads TGTGCCAGCAGCTTAGTACAGGGCATTGCCGGGGAGCTGTTTTTT. Translated, it gives CASSLVQGIAGELFF.

This clone showed up just once. The rearrangement joins TRBV4-1 to TRBJ1-5; D is uncertain. CDR1 is MGHRA and CDR2 is YSYEKL in the germline V gene. V dropped 0 bases and J dropped 4 bases, with 10 bases sitting between them. This CDR3 contains 15 residues. The DNA for the CDR3 is TGCGCCAGCAGCCAAGAGGGCCTTTCAAATCAGCCCCAGCATTTT. This gives the protein CASSQEGLSNQPQHF.

The chain employs TRBV25-1 and TRBJ2-7; D not resolved. There are 13 residues in the CDR3. Germline values: CDR1 MGHDK, CDR2 SYGVNS. Trimming cost V 2 bases and J 4 bases, with 9 bases left between them. For the CDR3, the DNA is TGTGCCAGCAGTGAACTCGCAGCTTACGAGCAGTACTTC. Its protein is CASSELAAYEQYF.

The genes are TRBV10-3 and TRBJ2-5; D may be TRBD1 or TRBD2 (5 bases each). This CDR3 is 15 amino acids long. Germline V CDR1 and CDR2: ENHRY, SYGVKD. With 0 bases removed from V and 5 bases from J, the gap between germline ends came to 13 bases. Written as DNA, the CDR3 is TGTGCCATCAGTGAGTCGGGGCTAGCAAGCGAGACCCAGTACTTC. Its translation is CAISESGLASETQYF.

This clone was counted between two and nine times. This CDR3 is also generated by other DNA sequences in the sample. The V and J genes are TRBV10-3 and TRBJ2-5; no clear D gene. CDR3 size: 11 residues. Germline V gives CDR1 ENHRY, CDR2 SYGVKD. V was shortened by 0 bases and J by 5 bases, with 1 base between the two germline ends. The CDR3 region has the DNA TGTGCCATCAGTGAGTCGGAGACCCAGTACTTC. Its translation: CAISESETQYF.

J is TRBJ2-7 and V is TRBV4-3; D is possibly TRBD1 or TRBD2 (5 bases each). This CDR3 is 14 amino acids long. V lost 1 base, J lost 10 bases, and 17 bases lay in between. Germline V gives CDR1 LGHNA, CDR2 YSLEER. The CDR3 DNA reads as TGCGCCAGCAGCCAAGGGGGGACGCAGGCTACTCAGTACTTC. Translating gives CASSQGGTQATQYF.

This clone was seen a single time. The chain couples TRBV5-3 to TRBJ2-3; D is ambiguous. TRBV5-3 is sorted into the ORF group, with uncertain function. The ends were cut back, 4 bases at V and 1 base at J, with 22 bases in the middle. CDR3 length: 18 amino acids. In DNA, the CDR3 is TGTGCCAGAAGCCCCACAGACTTGCCCAGTCCCCGCACAGATACGCAGTATTTT. This codes for CARSPTDLPSPRTDTQYF.

The chain couples TRBV28 to TRBJ1-1; 11 bases line up with TRBD1. V shed 4 bases and J 5 bases; nucleotides not matched to a gene: 6. CDR1 MDHEN and CDR2 SYDVKM come from the germline V gene. This CDR3 contains 15 residues. CDR3 sequence (DNA): TGTGCCAGCAGTTGGACAGGGGGCGTTGGGACTGAAGCTTTCTTT. This gives the protein CASSWTGGVGTEAFF. Using reference TRBV28 and TRBJ1-1 for the parts outside the CDR3, the full variable domain is DVKVTQSSRYLVKRTGEKVFLECVQDMDHENMFWYRQDPGLGLRLIYFSYDVKMKEKGDIPEGYSVSREKKERFSLILESASTNQTSMYLCASSWTGGVGTEAFFGQGTRLTVV.

The chain joins TRBV7-2 to TRBJ2-3; the D gene is possibly TRBD2 (6 bases). V shed 5 bases and J shed 2 bases, with 14 bases lying between them. The length of the CDR3 is 15 residues. The germline gives CDR1 SGHTA, CDR2 FQGNSA. The CDR3 reads CASSGSGSPTDTQYF. The CDR3 DNA reads TGTGCCAGCAGCGGTAGCGGCTCCCCCACAGATACGCAGTATTTT.

This clone was found a few times. The chain recombines TRBV30 with TRBJ1-5; D gene ambiguous. Germline assignment: CDR1 GTSNPN and CDR2 SVGIG (reference sequence). Between the trimmed V and J ends, which lost 1 base and 4 bases, there was a span of 11 bases. The CDR3 consists of 14 residues. Written as DNA, the CDR3 is TGTGCCTGGAGTGGGTCGGCGCTAAATCAGCCCCAGCATTTT. This translates into CAWSGSALNQPQHF.